This T cell receptor beta chain was recorded in a study of response to subunit inactivated influenza vaccine. Via MiXCR, TCRdb re-called the RT-PCR reads, giving one row per CDR3 protein. Of more than 500,000 distinct CDR3 sequences in the sample, 11% were seen once. As for this clonotype: One end of the junction varies from germline; a read error may be responsible.

Germline CDR1 reads DFQATT; CDR2 reads SNEGSKA (reference sequence). This CDR3 is built from 11 residues. This same sample was also taken into another study, of T cells expressing NK-cell markers. That source reports: As the method of synthesis, 5'RACE template switching with UMIs yielded TCR beta cDNA. Whether expanded NKG2C+ T cell clones recognized HCMV stayed uncertain.

The chain combines TRBV20-1 with TRBJ2-1; D is perhaps TRBD1 or TRBD2 (5 bases each). The clonotype originates from a man aged 45-65 years who received an inactivated influenza vaccine. The sequenced sample was PBMCs from blood, obtained on the day of vaccination. The chain's CDR3 is CSASTGPLIVF. CDR3 DNA sequence: TGCAGTGCTAGCACGGGACCCCTGATTGTCTTC.